Here is one T cell receptor (beta chain) with its context. These data come from a study of blood T cell repertoires in COVID-19. Study at large: COVID-19 samples collected from the United States, Italy and Spain covered acute and convalescent phases. T cells, B-cell-depleted T cells, or PBMCs provided the cDNA or gDNA that served as material.

Original processing methods: Reference gene primers were amplified, and this amplification served to estimate nucleated cell counts. Clones were sequenced by immunoSEQ multiplex PCR, and TCRdb holds only the in-frame ones, with some missing. D and trimming come from the DNA, and the V and J calls and clone size come from that table. The sample holds hundreds of thousands of clones, approximately 90% seen once. The CDR3 totals 16 residues. Germline V gene sequence: CDR1 SGHVS, CDR2 FQNEAQ. J lost 3 bases, V lost 5 bases, and 8 bases had no gene match. The receptor was isolated from a man between 18 and 35 years old with active or convalescent COVID-19. The sequencing input was peripheral blood. The genes are TRBV7-8 and TRBJ2-7; 12 bases align to TRBD2. CDR3 DNA sequence: TGTGCCAGCAGCCCCCAATCTAGCGGGGGGGACTACGAGCAGTACTTC. Translated: CASSPQSSGGDYEQYF.